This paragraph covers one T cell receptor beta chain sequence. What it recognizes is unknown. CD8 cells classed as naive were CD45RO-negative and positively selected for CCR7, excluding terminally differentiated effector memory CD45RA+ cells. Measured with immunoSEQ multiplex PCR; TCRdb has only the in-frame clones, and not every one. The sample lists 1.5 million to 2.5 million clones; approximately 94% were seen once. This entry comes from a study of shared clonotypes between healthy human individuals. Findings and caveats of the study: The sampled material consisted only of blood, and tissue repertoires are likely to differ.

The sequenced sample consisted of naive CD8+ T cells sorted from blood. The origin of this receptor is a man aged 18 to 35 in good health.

CDR3 residues: CASSVAGEGSPLHF. The CDR3 DNA follows: TGTGCCAGCAGCGTAGCGGGTGAGGGGTCGCCCCTCCACTTT. J is TRBJ1-6 and V is TRBV9; TRBD1 might be the D (5 bases). The CDR3 extends over 14 amino acids. The V and J ends lost 0 bases and 13 bases respectively, with 14 bases between them. Germline lookup yields CDR1 SGDLS and CDR2 YYNGEE.